The 10 T cell receptor beta chains in this list originate from one sample, sequenced in a study of cytomegalovirus exposure and HLA in healthy donors. Only in-frame clones appear in the TCRdb table, and some are missing; sequencing was by immunoSEQ multiplex PCR. The data hold around 220,000 clones, with approximately 80% observed a single time. Sequencing was done on a sample of PBMCs. These receptors were taken from a woman younger than 45 in good health and CMV-seropositive.

The rearrangement joins TRBV2 to TRBJ2-5; 14 bases agree with TRBD2. The CDR3 spans 16 residues. The germline V gene has CDR1 SNHLY and CDR2 FYNNEI. The V and J ends lost 6 bases and 5 bases, in that order; junction bases with no gene match: 8. The CDR3 loop is CASRGTSGSPYETQYF. CDR3 nucleotide sequence: TGTGCCAGCAGAGGGACTAGCGGGAGCCCCTACGAGACCCAGTACTTC.

On this clone itself: A read error may account for a junction end that differs from germline. This chain uses TRBV7-3 with TRBJ2-5; D might be TRBD1 or TRBD2, each matching 5 bases. Germline loops: CDR1 SGHTA, CDR2 FQGTGA. CDR3 length: 13 residues. The DNA of the CDR3 is TGTGCCAGCAGCTCTCAGGGAAGGGAGATCCAGTACTTC. Translating gives CASSSQGREIQYF. Full variable domain (remainder filled in from reference TRBV7-3 and TRBJ2-5): GAGVSQTPSNKVTEKGKYVELRCDPISGHTALYWYRQSLGQGPEFLIYFQGTGAADDSGLPNDRFFAVRPEGSVSTLKIQRTERGDSAVYLCASSSQGREIQYFGPGTRLLVL.

The chain recombines TRBV30 with TRBJ2-7; the match to TRBD1 covers 8 bases. From germline, CDR1 is GTSNPN and CDR2 SVGIG (reference sequence). Losses at the gene ends were 8 bases for V and 4 bases for J; bases not matched to a gene: 13. This CDR3 spans 14 amino acids. The CDR3 reads CALRQAGGFYEQYF. CDR3 nucleotide sequence: TGTGCCCTGAGGCAGGCAGGGGGCTTTTACGAGCAGTACTTC.

The chain recombines TRBV11-2 with TRBJ2-4; tentative D call: TRBD1 (5 bases). The V gene lost 2 bases and the J gene lost 1 base, with 12 bases spanning the gap. Germline V gene lookup returns CDR1 SGHAT and CDR2 FQNNGV. The CDR3 extends over 16 amino acids. The CDR3 DNA sequence: TGTGCCAGCAGCTTAAGGGGCGGCTTCGCCAAAAACATTCAGTACTTC. Protein: CASSLRGGFAKNIQYF.

This sequence joins TRBV20-1 and TRBJ1-2, with TRBD1 matching 8 bases. V lost 8 bases to trimming and J lost 7 bases; unmatched junction nucleotides: 6. CDR3 length equals 11 residues. Germline-derived CDR1 and CDR2 are DFQATT and SNEGSKA (reference sequence). The CDR3 loop is CSSLQGAGYTF. The CDR3 bases are TGCAGTTCGCTTCAGGGGGCTGGCTACACCTTC.

In this sample, this clone turned up a few times. This rearrangement joins TRBV4-3 to TRBJ2-1; possible D gene TRBD2, 5 bases. Germline V gene data show CDR1 as LGHNA and CDR2 as YSLEER. This CDR3 has 15 amino acids. The V end was cut by 0 bases, the J end by 0 bases, with 6 bases between. The CDR3 here is CASSQEEGSYNEQFF. The CDR3 nucleotides are TGCGCCAGCAGCCAAGAAGAGGGCTCCTACAATGAGCAGTTCTTC.

V and J are TRBV7-9 and TRBJ2-4, with D maybe TRBD2 (6 bases). Germline V gene data show CDR1 as SEHNR and CDR2 as FQNEAQ (reference sequence). The CDR3 contains 15 residues. V lost 5 bases to trimming and J lost 3 bases, with 14 bases between them. The CDR3, as DNA: TGTGCCAGCAGCGGCCGTGGGGGGAGCAAAAACATTCAGTACTTC. It encodes CASSGRGGSKNIQYF.

In this sample, this clone is medium-sized (0.01 to 0.1%). This chain joins TRBV6-1 and TRBJ2-7; 10 bases are shared with TRBD1. This CDR3 region has 15 residues. Germline assignment: CDR1 MNHNS and CDR2 SASEGT. V shed 6 bases and J 5 bases; nucleotides not matched to a gene: 10. The DNA for the CDR3 is TGTGCCAGCAGGACCGGGACAGGGGACGTCCACGAGCAGTACTTC. It specifies CASRTGTGDVHEQYF.

V usage is TRBV2 and J usage is TRBJ2-7; the D gene is possibly TRBD1 (6 bases). V lost 7 bases and J lost 0, with 13 bases in between. The CDR3 length is 14 residues. Germline V CDR1 and CDR2: SNHLY, FYNNEI. Here the CDR3 DNA reads TGTGCCAGCAAAATGGACAGCCCCTCCTACGAGCAGTACTTC. Amino acids: CASKMDSPSYEQYF.

This chain links TRBV2 with TRBJ2-1; the match to TRBD1 covers 10 bases. The length of the CDR3 is 19 residues. CDR1 is SNHLY and CDR2 is FYNNEI in the germline V gene. V lost 6 bases, J lost 7 bases, and 21 bases stayed unmatched. The CDR3 region is CASSGQGGRGGPRGNEQFF. DNA for the CDR3: TGTGCCAGCAGCGGACAGGGGGGAAGGGGCGGGCCGAGGGGAAATGAGCAGTTCTTC.